This record covers a single T cell receptor (beta chain). These data belong to a study of T cell changes during pregnancy in multiple sclerosis. The assay was immunoSEQ multiplex PCR, and TCRdb's table has in-frame clones only and misses some. The sample carries tens of thousands of clones, around 90% recorded once. Sample: CD4+ T cells from peripheral blood mononuclear cells, taken in the second trimester of pregnancy. This sequence was found in a female donor with multiple sclerosis, enrolled in a pregnancy study.

The CDR3 spells CASSIGLRDRVNYGYTF. CDR3 nucleotides: TGTGCCAGTAGTATAGGTCTCCGGGACAGGGTAAACTATGGCTACACCTTC. This chain joins TRBV19 and TRBJ1-2; TRBD1 agrees at 9 bases. This CDR3 is 17 amino acids long. V lost 1 base and J lost 2; bases outside the gene matches: 8. Germline CDR1 LNHDA, CDR2 SQIVND (reference sequence).